This T cell receptor beta chain was documented in a study of tissue T cells after allogeneic stem cell transplantation. Time point given: mouse harvest day 14 after allogeneic transplant. Each mouse received 10^7 T-cell-depleted marrow cells plus 10^6 splenic CD5+ T cells by tail vein. This clone has more than one count but fewer than ten. Each gene name is a mouse one. The DNA ends 1 residue before the CDR3 does, and the rest of the CDR3 is filled in from the germline J gene. Profiling relied on immunoSEQ multiplex PCR, and the TCRdb table lists in-frame clones only, not all of them. The sample consists of about 1,800 clones, almost 50% of them appearing once. CDR1 is SGHND, CDR2 FRSKSL, per germline. Between the trimmed V and J ends, which lost 4 bases and 0 bases, there was a span of 9 bases. The CDR3 runs 14 residues.

This sequence was found in a female BALB/c mouse given C57BL/6 T cells with graft-versus-host disease after an allogeneic hematopoietic cell transplant. Sequencing was carried out using blood. The V gene is TRBV15, the J gene TRBJ1-2, with TRBD1 as a possible D gene (5 bases). CDR3 bases read: TGTGCCAGCAGTTGGGACGGTGCAAACTCCGACTACACC. Translation gives CASSWDGANSDYT. In full, the CDR3 reads CASSWDGANSDYTF.